A selection of T cell receptor beta chains follows, all from one sample in a study of Tregs in tolerant kidney transplant recipients. Produced via immunoSEQ multiplex PCR; TCRdb's table is partial and in-frame only. The profile shows about 15,000 clones, 80% of them singletons. The sample here was Tregs from blood, taken before the transplant. The receptors here all came from a human donor who received a combined kidney and bone marrow transplant. Each CDR3 is given with its conserved first and last residue. The D gene is left open where the match is weak. The size field is filled for only some rows; it gives once, few, many or a size class.

D gene: TRBD2
J gene: TRBJ2-1
V gene: TRBV4-1
clone size: -
CDR3 DNA: TGCGCCAGCAGCCAAGAGTTCGGGGGGGCTTACAATGAGCAGTTCTTC
CDR3 protein: CASSQEFGGAYNEQFF

D gene: -
J gene: TRBJ1-4
V gene: TRBV7-6
clone size: few
CDR3 DNA: TGTGCCAGCAGCTTAGGGACTGTTGAAAAACTGTTTTTT
CDR3 protein: CASSLGTVEKLFF

D gene: TRBD1
J gene: TRBJ1-2
V gene: TRBV19
clone size: -
CDR3 DNA: TGTGCCAGTAGTCGGACAGGGGCGGGTGGCTACACCTTC
CDR3 protein: CASSRTGAGGYTF

D gene: TRBD1
J gene: TRBJ1-4
V gene: TRBV10-3
clone size: -
CDR3 DNA: TGTGCCATCAGTGAGTCTCTGACAGGGGGTAGAGAAAAACTGTTTTTT
CDR3 protein: CAISESLTGGREKLFF

D gene: -
J gene: TRBJ1-4
V gene: TRBV25-1
clone size: once
CDR3 DNA: TGTGCCACCAAAGCCAAGAAACAGAATGAAAAACTGTTTTTT
CDR3 protein: CATKAKKQNEKLFF

D gene: -
J gene: TRBJ1-2
V gene: TRBV6-1
clone size: -
CDR3 DNA: TGTGCCAGCAGTGAATCGTTCGGCAGGGGAGGGTATGGCTACACCTTC
CDR3 protein: CASSESFGRGGYGYTF

D gene: -
J gene: TRBJ2-2
V gene: TRBV21-1
clone size: few
CDR3 DNA: TGTGCCAGTTGGGAGGGGCAGAATACCGGGGAGCTGTTTTTT
CDR3 protein: CASWEGQNTGELFF

D gene: -
J gene: TRBJ2-3
V gene: TRBV11-2
clone size: -
CDR3 DNA: TGTGCCAGCAGCTTAGACTCCCGCACAGATACGCAGTATTTT
CDR3 protein: CASSLDSRTDTQYF

D gene: TRBD2
J gene: TRBJ2-3
V gene: TRBV7-9
clone size: -
CDR3 DNA: TGTGCCAGCAGCCACGACCTAGCGGGGGGCACAGATACGCAGTATTTT
CDR3 protein: CASSHDLAGGTDTQYF

D gene: TRBD1
J gene: TRBJ1-6
V gene: TRBV5-4
clone size: -
CDR3 DNA: TGTGCCAGCAGCATCCTACAGGGGGGTAATTCACCCCTCCACTTT
CDR3 protein: CASSILQGGNSPLHF

D gene: -
J gene: TRBJ1-3
V gene: TRBV6-6
clone size: -
CDR3 DNA: TGTGCCAGCAGTGGACCCGGGACTGACTCTGGAAACACCATATATTTT
CDR3 protein: CASSGPGTDSGNTIYF

D gene: -
J gene: TRBJ2-7
V gene: TRBV6-1
clone size: -
CDR3 DNA: TGTGCCAGCAGTGAATCAGCCCGGGCCTACGAGCAGTACTTC
CDR3 protein: CASSESARAYEQYF